This T cell receptor beta chain appears in the sequencing data of a study of cytomegalovirus exposure and HLA in healthy donors. Comment on this clone: No antigen is known for it.

Both 60 Vbeta primers and 13 Jbeta primers went into the PCR. Original processing methods: As a later analysis found, there were roughly 80 million unique TCR beta chains, of which approximately 10 million were shared. This table comes from immunoSEQ multiplex PCR, and its TCRdb copy is limited to in-frame clones, with some not included. Clonal size and the V and J genes are those of that table, whereas D and trimming came from the DNA. The sample yields around 99,000 clones, around 77% seen once. Study-wide findings and caveats: Accurate HLA-A and HLA-B prediction from TCR beta sequences was reported for most subjects. Roughly uniform sequencing depth across donors was assumed, possibly incorrectly.

The germline CDR1 and CDR2 sequences are SGDLS and YYNGEE. With 3 bases clipped from V and 4 bases from J, the junction kept 7 bases outside the gene matches. The CDR3 totals 15 residues. This clonotype was sampled from a man in his forties in good health and CMV-seronegative. This chain joins TRBV9 and TRBJ1-5, with 7 nucleotides matching TRBD1. Sample: PBMCs. The CDR3 coding sequence is TGTGCCAGCAGCGGTGGGACAGTCTTTAATCAGCCCCAGCATTTT. This sequence encodes CASSGGTVFNQPQHF.